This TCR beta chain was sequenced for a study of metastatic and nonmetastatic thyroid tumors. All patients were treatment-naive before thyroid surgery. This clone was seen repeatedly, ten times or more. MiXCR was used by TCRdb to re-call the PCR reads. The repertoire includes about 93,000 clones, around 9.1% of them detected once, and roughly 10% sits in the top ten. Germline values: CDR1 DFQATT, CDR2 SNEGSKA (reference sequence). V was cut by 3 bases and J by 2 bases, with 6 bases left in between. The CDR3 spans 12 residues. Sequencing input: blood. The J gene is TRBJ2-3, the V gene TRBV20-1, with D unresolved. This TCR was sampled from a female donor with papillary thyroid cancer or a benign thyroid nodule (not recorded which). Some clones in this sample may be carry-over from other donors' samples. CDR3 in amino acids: CSASPYTDTQYF. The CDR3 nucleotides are TGCAGTGCTAGCCCGTACACAGATACGCAGTATTTT.